This entry lists 3 T cell receptor beta chains sequenced from one sample in a study of T-cell reconstitution after alpha-beta-depleted transplantation in children. Preparation of the TCRbeta library was carried out with unique molecular identifiers. Via MiXCR, TCRdb re-called the PCR reads, giving one row per CDR3 protein. This table holds approximately 1,000,000 distinct CDR3 sequences, around 30% found once. The input for sequencing was PBMCs, mostly from graft donor cells, taken 360 days after TCRalphabeta/CD19-depleted stem cell transplant. These receptors were collected from a boy under three years old who had a stem cell transplant for SCID, so the T cells may come from the graft donor.

This clonotype was found a few times. The chain has TRBV12-3 or TRBV12-4 and TRBJ2-5; D unresolved. Trimming took 1 base from V and 5 from J, leaving 14 bases between them. The CDR3 totals 15 residues. CDR3 sequence reads: CASSLGLGGVETQYF. The CDR3 DNA reads as TGTGCCAGCAGTTTAGGGCTAGGCGGTGTCGAGACCCAGTACTTC.

This rearrangement joins TRBV12-3 or TRBV12-4 to TRBJ1-1; D possibly corresponds to TRBD1 (6 bases). The ends were cut back, 7 bases at V and 0 bases at J, with 12 bases in the middle. CDR3 length: 14 residues. The CDR3 DNA reads TGTGCCAGCACCCTCACAGGGATGAACACTGAAGCTTTCTTT. It encodes CASTLTGMNTEAFF.

V usage is TRBV7-2 and J usage is TRBJ2-1; D gene uncertain. Trimming removed 4 bases at V and 9 bases at J, with 10 bases between. CDR3 length: 12 residues. Germline values: CDR1 SGHTA, CDR2 FQGNSA. CDR3 sequence reads: CASSYPAGEQFF. DNA for the CDR3: TGTGCCAGCAGCTATCCTGCTGGTGAGCAGTTCTTC.